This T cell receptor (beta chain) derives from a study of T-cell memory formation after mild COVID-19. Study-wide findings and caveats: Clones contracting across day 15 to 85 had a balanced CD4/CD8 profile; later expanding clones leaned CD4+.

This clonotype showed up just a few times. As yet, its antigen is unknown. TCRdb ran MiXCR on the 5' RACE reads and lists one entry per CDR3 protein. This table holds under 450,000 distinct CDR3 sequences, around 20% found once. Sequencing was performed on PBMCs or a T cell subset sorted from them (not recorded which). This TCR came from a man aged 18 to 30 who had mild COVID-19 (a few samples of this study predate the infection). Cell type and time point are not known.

The CDR3 coding sequence is TGCGCCAGCAGCCCCGGGGCGGACTACAATGAGCAGTTCTTC. Translating it yields CASSPGADYNEQFF. The V gene is TRBV5-1, the J gene TRBJ2-1; D possibly uses TRBD1 or TRBD2 (5 bases each). Germline values: CDR1 SGHRS, CDR2 YFSETQ. The CDR3 is 14 residues long. Trimming stripped 4 bases from V and 3 bases from J, with 11 bases between.